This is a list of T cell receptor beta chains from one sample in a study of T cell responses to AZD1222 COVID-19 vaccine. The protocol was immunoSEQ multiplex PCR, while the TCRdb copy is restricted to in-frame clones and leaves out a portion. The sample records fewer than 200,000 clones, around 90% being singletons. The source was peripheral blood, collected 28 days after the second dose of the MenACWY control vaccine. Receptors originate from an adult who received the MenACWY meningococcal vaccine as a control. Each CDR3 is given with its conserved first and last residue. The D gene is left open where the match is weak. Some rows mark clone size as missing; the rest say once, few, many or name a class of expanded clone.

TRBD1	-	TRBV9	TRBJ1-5	TGTGCCAGCAGCGGACACTCGACAGGGGGTCCGGGTCAGCCCCAGCATTTT	CASSGHSTGGPGQPQHF
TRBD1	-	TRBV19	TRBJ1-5	TGTGCCAGTAGCACGGGGACAGGGGAGGGTCAGCCCCAGCATTTT	CASSTGTGEGQPQHF
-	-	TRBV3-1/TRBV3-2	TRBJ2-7	TGTGCCAGCAGCCTTGAAGGGGGGGTCTACGAGCAGTACTTC	CASSLEGGVYEQYF
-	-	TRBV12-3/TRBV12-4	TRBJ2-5	TGTGCCAGCAGTTTTCTAGGCCAAGAGACCCAGTACTTC	CASSFLGQETQYF
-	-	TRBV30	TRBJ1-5	TGTGCCTGGAGACAGGGTGGGGACGGGCAGCCCCAGCATTTT	CAWRQGGDGQPQHF
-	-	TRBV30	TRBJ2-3	TGTGCCTGGACCCTCGGGACCGTCCTGAGGCAGTATTTT	CAWTLGTVLRQYF
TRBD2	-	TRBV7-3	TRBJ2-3	TGTGCCAGCAGCATCAAACTAGCGGGCCTAGATACGCAGTATTTT	CASSIKLAGLDTQYF
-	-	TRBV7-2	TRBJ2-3	TGTGCCAGCAGCTTAGCCCTCGGGACAGATACGCAGTATTTT	CASSLALGTDTQYF
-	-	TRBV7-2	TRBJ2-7	TGTGCCAGCAGCTTCCCCATTCCAGCTAAGCAGTACTTC	CASSFPIPAKQYF
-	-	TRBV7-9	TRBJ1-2	TGTGCCAGCAGCGCGGGCGGTTTAGCTAACTATGGCTACACCTTC	CASSAGGLANYGYTF
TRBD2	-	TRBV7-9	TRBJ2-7	TGTGCCAGCAGGCCCGGGGCAAGCGGGAGTATCTACGAGCAGTACTTC	CASRPGASGSIYEQYF
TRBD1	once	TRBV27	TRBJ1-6	TGTGCCAGCAGTTTATATGGGGACAGGGGTCATTCACCCCTCCACTTT	CASSLYGDRGHSPLHF
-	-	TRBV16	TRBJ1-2	TGTGCCAGCAGCCAGACAGCCTACTATGGCTACACCTTC	CASSQTAYYGYTF
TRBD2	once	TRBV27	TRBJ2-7	TGTGCCAGCAGTACCACAAAGATTAGCGGGTCGAGCTCCTACGAGCAGTACTTC	CASSTTKISGSSSYEQYF
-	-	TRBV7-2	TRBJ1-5	TGTGCCAGCAGCTTAGTCGCGGTGGGCCAGCCCCAGCATTTT	CASSLVAVGQPQHF
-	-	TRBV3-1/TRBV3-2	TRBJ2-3	TGTGCCAGCAGCCCCGGCCTGGGGGGCACAGATACGCAGTATTTT	CASSPGLGGTDTQYF
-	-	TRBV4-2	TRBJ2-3	TGTGCCAGCAGCCAAGGACAAAGCACAGATACGCAGTATTTT	CASSQGQSTDTQYF
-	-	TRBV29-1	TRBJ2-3	TGCAGCGTGGTTCCCGACCCCCGTGGCGATACGCAGTATTTT	CSVVPDPRGDTQYF
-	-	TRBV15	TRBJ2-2	TGTGCCACCAGCTTAGGGCAGACGAACACCGGGGAGCTGTTTTTT	CATSLGQTNTGELFF
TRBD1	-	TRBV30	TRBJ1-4	TGTGCCTGGAGTCGGGGAGGCAGGGGGGAAAAACTGTTTTTT	CAWSRGGRGEKLFF
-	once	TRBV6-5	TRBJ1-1	TGTGCCAGCCAGAGGGGGGACACTGAAGCTTTCTTT	CASQRGDTEAFF
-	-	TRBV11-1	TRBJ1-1	TGTGCCAGCAGCTTGGGGGACACTGAAGCTTTCTTT	CASSLGDTEAFF
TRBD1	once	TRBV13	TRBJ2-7	TGTGCCAGCAGCTTAGGCCTCGGACAGGTCAACGACGAGCAGTACTTC	CASSLGLGQVNDEQYF
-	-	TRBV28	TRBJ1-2	TGTGCCACGGGGGTCCATGGCTACACCTTC	CATGVHGYTF
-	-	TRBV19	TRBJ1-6	TGTGCCAGTAGTATGGAGAATGAGTGGGGACGAGAGTCACCCCTCCACTTT	CASSMENEWGRESPLHF
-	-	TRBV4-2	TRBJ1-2	TGTGCCAGCAGCCAAGACCCCCGAGGTAGTGGCTACACCTTC	CASSQDPRGSGYTF
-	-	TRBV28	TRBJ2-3	TGTGCCAGCAGTTTTGGGGTCCCAGATACGCAGTATTTT	CASSFGVPDTQYF
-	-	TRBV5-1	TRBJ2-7	TGCGCCAGCAGCTTGGACAGTCTACCTCTAGCCCTTACCTACGAGCAGTACTTC	CASSLDSLPLALTYEQYF
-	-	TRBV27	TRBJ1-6	TGTGCCAGCTCGTCCCGGGGGGTAGGGGGGAAGAATTCACCCCTCCACTTT	CASSSRGVGGKNSPLHF
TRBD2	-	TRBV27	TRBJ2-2	TGTGCCAGCAGCACCCAACTAGCGGGAGGCCCCGGGGAGCTGTTTTTT	CASSTQLAGGPGELFF
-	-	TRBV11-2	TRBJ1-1	TGTGCCAGCAGCTTAGTAGTCAGGGAGGATGAAGCTTTCTTT	CASSLVVREDEAFF
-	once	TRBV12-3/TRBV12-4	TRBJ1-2	TGTGCCAGCAGTTTCTACGGGGGGGATGGCTACACCTTC	CASSFYGGDGYTF
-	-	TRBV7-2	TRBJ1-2	TGTGCCAGCAGCCGGTCGAACAGGAACTATGGCTACACCTTC	CASSRSNRNYGYTF
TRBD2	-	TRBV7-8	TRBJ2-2	TGTGCCAGCAGCTTGGGACTAGCGCCTGCGAACACCGGGGAGCTGTTTTTT	CASSLGLAPANTGELFF
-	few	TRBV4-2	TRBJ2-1	TGTGCCAGCAGCCAAGACGCGTACCACTACAATGAGCAGTTCTTC	CASSQDAYHYNEQFF
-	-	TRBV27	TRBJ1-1	TGTGCCAGCAGGGACACGAACACTGAAGCTTTCTTT	CASRDTNTEAFF
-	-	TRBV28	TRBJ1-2	TGTGCCAGCAGTACAACAGGAGACCTTTCTGGGTACACCTTC	CASSTTGDLSGYTF
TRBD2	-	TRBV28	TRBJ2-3	TGTGCCAGCAGCCGATGGGCTAGCGGGAGTGCAGATACGCAGTATTTT	CASSRWASGSADTQYF
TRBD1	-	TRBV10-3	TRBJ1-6	TGTGCCTCGAAACGACAGGGTAGCAATTCACCCCTCCACTTT	CASKRQGSNSPLHF